The 8 T cell receptor beta chains in this list originate from one sample, sequenced in a study of CD8 T cells in ankylosing spondylitis. TCRdb passed the 5' RACE reads through MiXCR, listing each CDR3 protein once. This sample carries about 160,000 distinct CDR3 sequences, 9.8% of them seen once, and the ten largest clones take roughly 16%. The specimen was blood, either unsorted or a sorted T cell fraction (not recorded which). All receptors come from a female donor with ankylosing spondylitis or in good health (not recorded which).

The chain carries TRBV29-1 and TRBJ1-1, with D unresolved. Germline V gene lookup returns CDR1 SQVTM and CDR2 ANQGSEA. The V end lost 3 bases, the J end lost 6 bases, and 11 bases lay between the germline ends. This CDR3 is built from 12 residues. DNA for the CDR3: TGCAGCGTTGATGAGGGCGGGGCTGAAGCTTTCTTT. Its protein is CSVDEGGAEAFF.

This clonotype was seen more than once but under ten times. In nucleotides, the CDR3 is TGTGCCAGCAGTTTACACCCATTGAACACTGAAGCTTTCTTT. Translated, it gives CASSLHPLNTEAFF. The gene calls are TRBV27 and TRBJ1-1; D unresolved. This CDR3 contains 14 residues. Trimming took off 2 bases at V and 0 bases at J, with 7 bases between the two ends. The germline V gene encodes CDR1 MNHEY and CDR2 SMNVEV (reference sequence).

The chain combines TRBV13 with TRBJ2-1; 9 bases match TRBD1. V was clipped by 5 bases and J by 5 bases; unmatched bases: 10. This CDR3 comprises 16 residues. Germline CDR1 reads PRHDT; CDR2 reads FYEKMQ (reference sequence). The DNA of the CDR3 is TGTGCCAGCAGCGCGAGGGACAGGGTAAGGCACAATGAGCAGTTCTTC. Protein sequence: CASSARDRVRHNEQFF.

This clonotype was counted only a few times. The chain joins TRBV7-6 to TRBJ1-1; D is unresolved. This CDR3 comprises 14 residues. CDR1 and CDR2 (germline): SGHVS, FNYEAQ. Trimming pared 5 bases from V and 0 bases from J, leaving 10 bases between. CDR3 in DNA: TGTGCCAGCAGCCTAGAGCACATGAACACTGAAGCTTTCTTT. Translating gives CASSLEHMNTEAFF.

This clonotype has only a few counts. The rearrangement links TRBV4-3 to TRBJ2-7; 9 positions match TRBD2. CDR3 length equals 17 residues. Per germline, CDR1 LGHNA and CDR2 YSLEER. The V segment lost 0 bases and the J segment 0 bases; nucleotides outside the gene matches: 6. The CDR3 here is CASSQDFLAGSSYEQYF. In nucleotides, the CDR3 is TGCGCCAGCAGCCAAGATTTCCTAGCGGGGAGCTCCTACGAGCAGTACTTC.

V is TRBV5-1 and J is TRBJ2-1; 9 bases map to TRBD1. This CDR3 spans 15 amino acids. Trimming took 4 bases from V and 3 from J; bases not matched to a gene: 5. The germline V gene encodes CDR1 SGHRS and CDR2 YFSETQ. The CDR3 sequence: CASSPGTGIYNEQFF. The DNA for the CDR3 is TGCGCCAGCAGCCCCGGGACAGGGATCTACAATGAGCAGTTCTTC.

This clonotype was seen at least ten times. This rearrangement joins TRBV20-1 to TRBJ2-7; TRBD1 or TRBD2 may be the D gene (6 bases each). The CDR3 is 12 amino acids. Trimming took 7 bases from V and 6 from J, leaving 16 bases between them. Germline V CDR1 and CDR2: DFQATT, SNEGSKA (reference sequence). The CDR3 DNA follows: TGCAGTGGTCAGCTTCGGGGGCGCGAGCAGTACTTC. It is translated as CSGQLRGREQYF.

This clonotype showed up just a few times. The rearrangement links TRBV6-2 or TRBV6-3 to TRBJ2-5; D might be TRBD2 (6 bases). Germline V gene data show CDR1 as MNHEY and CDR2 as SVGEGT. Trimming stripped 7 bases from V and 7 bases from J, with 19 bases between. The CDR3 has 14 residues. CDR3 region: CASTGRGTRRTQYF. The CDR3 DNA sequence: TGTGCCAGCACCGGGAGAGGGACGCGACGGACCCAGTACTTC.